The clone carrying this TCR beta chain turned up a few times. The antigen remains undetermined. The V end was cut by 4 bases, the J end by 0 bases, with 13 bases between. The CDR3 covers 16 residues. Germline assignment: CDR1 MNHEY and CDR2 SVGAGI. Using its own MiXCR run on the reads, TCRdb lists one record per CDR3 protein. The data contain 200,000 to 300,000 distinct CDR3 sequences, around 13% of them singletons. The data were taken from a study of T cell repertoires in cytomegalovirus infection. Study information: Indications came from public TCR beta signatures; they pointed to CMV infection and to a matching HLA type.

Study observations and caveats: The study identified carriers of CMV plus the relevant HLA from cumulative public TCR beta family frequency. The ex vivo response was dominated by HLA-C-restricted CMV-specific TCR beta clonotypes.

The gene calls are TRBV6-5 and TRBJ2-1, with D perhaps matching TRBD2 (5 bases). The receptor comes from a human donor in good health (CMV status not recorded). Some clones in this sample may be carry-over from other donors' samples. Material: PBMCs. The CDR3, as DNA: TGTGCCAGCAGTTCCCGCCAGCGGACCTCCTACAATGAGCAGTTCTTC. This encodes CASSSRQRTSYNEQFF.